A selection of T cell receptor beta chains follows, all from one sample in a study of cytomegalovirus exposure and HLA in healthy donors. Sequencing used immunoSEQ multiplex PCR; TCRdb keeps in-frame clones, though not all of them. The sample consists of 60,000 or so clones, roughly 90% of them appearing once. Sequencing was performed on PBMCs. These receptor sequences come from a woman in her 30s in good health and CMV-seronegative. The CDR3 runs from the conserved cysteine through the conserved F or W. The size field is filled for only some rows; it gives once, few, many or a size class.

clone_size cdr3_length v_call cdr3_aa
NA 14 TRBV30 CAWSPGTGNEKLFF
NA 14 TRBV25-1 CASGGTGVNTEAFF
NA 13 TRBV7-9 CASSLVPPDTIYF
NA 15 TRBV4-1 CASSQEGQFNQPQHF
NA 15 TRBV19 CASSATGLSGNTIYF
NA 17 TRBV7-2 CASSLTGLAGDTDTQYF
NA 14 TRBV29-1 CSVEPRTAQETQYF
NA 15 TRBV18 CASSLFPGFGNEQYF
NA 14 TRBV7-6 CASSFTSGNNEQFF
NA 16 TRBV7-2 CASSLDFWGVGETQYF
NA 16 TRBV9 CASSLMGQKNFYGYTF
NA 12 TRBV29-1 CSVREAGQPQHF
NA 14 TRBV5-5 CASSRTGSGRGYTF
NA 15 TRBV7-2 CASSLSRELVQTQYF
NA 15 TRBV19 CASSAAGNSYNEQFF
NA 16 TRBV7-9 CASSFSGELVNYGYTF
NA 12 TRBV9 CASSRVNNEQFF
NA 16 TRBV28 CASSSPSGSSYNEQFF
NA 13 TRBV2 CASSRTGEGEQFF
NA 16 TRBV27 CASSQDRGLLTDTQYF
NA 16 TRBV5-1 CASGGTSGTSTDTQYF
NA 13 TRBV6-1 CASSLAGAYEQYF
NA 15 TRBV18 CASSYGQGENYGYTF
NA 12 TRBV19 CASSSRTGELFF
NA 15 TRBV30 CARTTGTGDTGELFF
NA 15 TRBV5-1 CASSPVTGVQETQYF
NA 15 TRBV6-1 CASTAGGRPEDEQFF
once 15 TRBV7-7 CASSSRFPSSYEQYF
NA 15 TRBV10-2 CASSELQGGSQPQHF
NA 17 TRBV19 CASRIIGGFNSNQPQHF
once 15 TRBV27 CASSPGTGSGNTIYF
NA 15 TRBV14 CASSQIFNRGETQYF
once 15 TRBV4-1 CASTRTVSVVSEQYF
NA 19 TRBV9 CASSGERGTDPNGANVLTF
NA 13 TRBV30 CAWSVQTGTEAFF
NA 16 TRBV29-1 CSVEDRYSLSTDTQYF
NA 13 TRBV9 CASSSETGGEQYF
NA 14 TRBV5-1 CASSLGLAGGEQFF
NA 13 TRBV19 CASSIRGERGYTF
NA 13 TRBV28 CASSPETYYEQYF
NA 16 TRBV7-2 CASSLRGTGSTDQQYF
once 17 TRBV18 CASPRQGNVGGTGELFF
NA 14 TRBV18 CASSPSGSTDTQYF
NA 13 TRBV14 CASSHGKGSEQYF
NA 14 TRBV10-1 CASRLDSSTGELFF